The 32 T cell receptor beta chains below all came from one sample that was sequenced in a study of blood T cell repertoires in COVID-19. Method: immunoSEQ multiplex PCR; TCRdb's copy keeps in-frame clones and lacks some. The table shows 50,000 or so clones, with 65% to 85% occurring only once. What was sequenced was peripheral blood. These receptors all come from a human donor with active or convalescent COVID-19. The donor label of this sample is uncertain.

The V call is TRBV2, the J call TRBJ2-7; 7 positions agree with TRBD2. The V gene end was trimmed by 3 bases and the J gene end by 5 bases; junction bases not matched to a gene: 13. The CDR3 spans 16 residues. Germline V gives CDR1 SNHLY, CDR2 FYNNEI. The CDR3 bases are TGTGCCAGCAGTGACCCGGGGGGAGAGAGGAATAACGAGCAGTACTTC. This sequence encodes CASSDPGGERNNEQYF. The complete variable domain, with remaining parts taken from reference TRBV2 and TRBJ2-7, reads EPEVTQTPSHQVTQMGQEVILRCVPISNHLYFYWYRQILGQKVEFLVSFYNNEISEKSEIFDDQFSVERPDGSNFTLKIRSTKLEDSAMYFCASSDPGGERNNEQYFGPGTRLTVT.

This clone was counted only a few times. The J gene is TRBJ2-7, the V gene TRBV19, with D hard to call. CDR3 size: 14 residues. The V gene's germline CDR1 is LNHDA and CDR2 SQIVND (reference sequence). V was cut by 3 bases and J by 1 base, with 10 bases left in between. CDR3 bases: TGTGCCAGTAGTATTGTTATAGCTTCCTACGAGCAGTACTTC. This codes for CASSIVIASYEQYF.

In this sample, this clone turned up a few times. V and J are TRBV19 and TRBJ1-4, with D hard to call. Germline lookup yields CDR1 LNHDA and CDR2 SQIVND (reference sequence). This CDR3 region has 15 residues. Trimming removed 3 bases at V and 7 bases at J, with 15 bases between. Written as DNA, the CDR3 is TGTGCCAGTAGTATTGGATGGGGAGGATCTGAAAAACTGTTTTTT. Protein product: CASSIGWGGSEKLFF. The complete variable domain, with remaining parts taken from reference TRBV19 and TRBJ1-4, reads DGGITQSPKYLFRKEGQNVTLSCEQNLNHDAMYWYRQDPGQGLRLIYYSQIVNDFQKGDIAEGYSVSREKKESFPLTVTSAQKNPTAFYLCASSIGWGGSEKLFFGSGTQLSVL.

The chain uses TRBV2 and TRBJ1-4; 8 bases are shared with TRBD1. Per the germline V gene, CDR1 is SNHLY and CDR2 is FYNNEI. The CDR3 extends over 15 amino acids. Trimming at V came to 6 bases and at J to 6 bases, leaving 9 bases not matched to a gene. The CDR3 here is CASRRGQAIDEKLFF. CDR3 in DNA: TGTGCCAGCAGACGGGGACAGGCAATTGATGAAAAACTGTTTTTT.

V gene TRBV7-2 combines with J gene TRBJ2-7; D is undetermined. Trimming took 4 bases from V and 3 from J, leaving 7 bases between them. CDR3 size: 12 residues. Per germline, CDR1 SGHTA and CDR2 FQGNSA. CDR3 bases: TGTGCCAGCAGCTCTACTTTCTACGAGCAGTACTTC. Its translation is CASSSTFYEQYF.

The CDR3, as DNA: TGTGCCAGCAGCTTATCAGGGGGAGTGAGCACAGATACGCAGTATTTT. Encoded protein: CASSLSGGVSTDTQYF. The chain employs TRBV7-8 and TRBJ2-3, with 7 positions matching TRBD1. V lost 2 bases and J lost 0; bases outside the gene matches: 5. The CDR3 runs to 16 residues. Per the germline V gene, CDR1 is SGHVS and CDR2 is FQNEAQ.

This chain connects TRBV27 to TRBJ1-1; possibly TRBD1 for D (5 bases). Germline values: CDR1 MNHEY, CDR2 SMNVEV (reference sequence). The CDR3 length is 16 residues. Trimming stripped 5 bases from V and 1 base from J, with 17 bases between. The CDR3 protein is CASSRRGGRANTEAFF. The DNA for the CDR3 is TGTGCCAGCAGTCGAAGGGGAGGGCGGGCGAACACTGAAGCTTTCTTT.

Here the CDR3 reads CASSHKPKLAGYNEQFF. DNA for the CDR3: TGTGCCAGTAGTCATAAACCAAAACTAGCGGGTTACAATGAGCAGTTCTTC. The rearrangement joins TRBV19 to TRBJ2-1, with TRBD2 identical over 9 bases. The CDR3 consists of 17 residues. Germline V gene sequence: CDR1 LNHDA, CDR2 SQIVND (reference sequence). Trimming removed 5 bases from V and 4 bases from J; junction bases left unmatched: 12.

The chain uses TRBV28 and TRBJ2-7; D may be TRBD1 (6 bases). Germline CDR1 reads MDHEN; CDR2 reads SYDVKM. Trimming shortened V by 5 bases and J by 7 bases, and 18 bases separated the two germline ends. The CDR3 is made up of 14 amino acids. The CDR3 spells CASSGGQIEWEQYF. The CDR3, as DNA: TGTGCCAGCAGTGGAGGACAGATTGAATGGGAGCAGTACTTC. The entire variable domain, with the rest obtained from reference TRBV28 and TRBJ2-7, is as follows: DVKVTQSSRYLVKRTGEKVFLECVQDMDHENMFWYRQDPGLGLRLIYFSYDVKMKEKGDIPEGYSVSREKKERFSLILESASTNQTSMYLCASSGGQIEWEQYFGPGTRLTVT.

This chain connects TRBV10-2 to TRBJ2-3, with TRBD2 matching 9 bases. Germline loops: CDR1 WSHSY, CDR2 SAAADI. The CDR3 consists of 15 residues. V shed 6 bases, J shed 4 bases, and the junction held 8 bases outside the gene matches. The CDR3 protein is CASRGIAGASDTQYF. DNA for the CDR3: TGCGCCAGCAGAGGGATAGCGGGAGCGTCAGATACGCAGTATTTT.

This clone was recorded once. This chain connects TRBV11-2 to TRBJ2-5, with D possibly being TRBD1 (6 bases). Germline V gene lookup returns CDR1 SGHAT and CDR2 FQNNGV. V lost 3 bases and J 4 bases, leaving 12 bases between the germline ends. The CDR3 has 14 residues. The CDR3 reads CASSLGAFTETQYF. CDR3 nucleotides: TGTGCCAGCAGCTTGGGGGCTTTCACAGAGACCCAGTACTTC.

This clone showed up just a few times. This sequence joins TRBV7-9 and TRBJ2-5; unclear D gene. The length of the CDR3 is 13 residues. Germline V gene lookup returns CDR1 SEHNR and CDR2 FQNEAQ (reference sequence). Trimming cost V 8 bases and J 2 bases, with 12 bases left between them. Here the CDR3 DNA reads TGTGCCAGCTCGCGGTGGCAACAAGAGACCCAGTACTTC. It yields the protein CASSRWQQETQYF.

This chain uses TRBV7-9 with TRBJ1-5; D ambiguous. The CDR3 runs to 13 residues. CDR1 and CDR2 from the germline V gene are SEHNR and FQNEAQ (reference sequence). Trimming took off 5 bases at V and 6 bases at J, with 11 bases between the two ends. The CDR3 is CASSPVEFQPQHF. DNA for the CDR3: TGTGCCAGCAGCCCCGTTGAGTTTCAGCCCCAGCATTTT. Full variable domain (outside the CDR3, taken from reference TRBV7-9 and TRBJ1-5): DTGVSQNPRHKITKRGQNVTFRCDPISEHNRLYWYRQTLGQGPEFLTYFQNEAQLEKSRLLSDRFSAERPKGSFSTLEIQRTEQGDSAMYLCASSPVEFQPQHFGDGTRLSIL.

The CDR3 nucleotides are TGCGCCAGCAGCTCCGGGACAGGGTCCGGGGCCAACGTCCTGACTTTC. Encoded protein: CASSSGTGSGANVLTF. The V gene is TRBV5-1, the J gene TRBJ2-6; 9 bases match TRBD1. The junction had 5 bases not matched to a gene; V was cut back by 3 bases and J by 4 bases. The CDR3 runs to 16 residues. CDR1 is SGHRS, CDR2 YFSETQ, per germline.

The chain uses TRBV6-5 and TRBJ1-5, with 9 bases matching TRBD1. V lost 6 bases to trimming and J lost 4 bases; unmatched junction nucleotides: 7. CDR3 length: 15 residues. Germline values: CDR1 MNHEY, CDR2 SVGAGI. The DNA of the CDR3 is TGTGCCAGCAGCGCCCGGGACAGGGCAAATCAGCCCCAGCATTTT. Protein product: CASSARDRANQPQHF.

The rearrangement joins TRBV4-2 to TRBJ2-3, with 8 nucleotides matching TRBD2. The germline V gene has CDR1 LGHNA and CDR2 YNFKEQ. With 4 bases clipped from V and 3 bases from J, the junction kept 9 bases outside the gene matches. CDR3 size: 16 residues. CDR3 amino acids: CASSREVQRETDTQYF. The CDR3 region has the DNA TGTGCCAGCAGCCGAGAGGTCCAGCGGGAGACAGATACGCAGTATTTT.

The chain employs TRBV27 and TRBJ2-3, with D perhaps TRBD2 (5 bases). V was cut by 4 bases and J by 2 bases, with 7 bases left in between. This CDR3 has 13 residues. Per germline, CDR1 MNHEY and CDR2 SMNVEV (reference sequence). Here the CDR3 reads CASSYDYTDTQYF. The DNA of the CDR3 is TGTGCCAGCAGTTACGACTACACAGATACGCAGTATTTT.

This chain links TRBV5-6 with TRBJ2-7; 9 nucleotides align to TRBD1. V lost 2 bases, J lost 4 bases, and 7 bases stayed unmatched. The CDR3 has 15 amino acids. CDR1 and CDR2 from the germline V gene are SGHDT and YYEEEE. CDR3 DNA: TGTGCCAGCAGCTTCCAAGGACAGGGGTCTTACGAGCAGTACTTC. Its translation: CASSFQGQGSYEQYF.

This clone was detected a few times. This chain uses TRBV4-2 with TRBJ2-7; D gene uncertain. Trimming stripped 4 bases from V and 2 bases from J, with 9 bases between. CDR1 and CDR2 from the germline V gene are LGHNA and YNFKEQ. The length of the CDR3 is 13 residues. Written as DNA, the CDR3 is TGTGCCAGCAGCCCGGGTCCGACCTACGAGCAGTACTTC. Translation gives CASSPGPTYEQYF.

V is TRBV9 and J is TRBJ2-2; D perhaps matches TRBD1 (6 bases). Germline V gene lookup returns CDR1 SGDLS and CDR2 YYNGEE. The CDR3 is 15 amino acids. The V end was cut by 1 base, the J end by 0 bases, with 7 bases between. The CDR3 region is CASSVRGTNTGELFF. The CDR3 DNA follows: TGTGCCAGCAGCGTAAGGGGGACGAACACCGGGGAGCTGTTTTTT.

The rearrangement joins TRBV6-5 to TRBJ2-1; D not resolved. CDR1 and CDR2 from the germline V gene are MNHEY and SVGAGI. This CDR3 contains 15 residues. Trimming shortened V by 2 bases and J by 3 bases, and 11 bases separated the two germline ends. CDR3 DNA: TGTGCCAGCAGTTACGGGCAAGGCCACTACAATGAGCAGTTCTTC. This gives the protein CASSYGQGHYNEQFF.

V and J are TRBV11-3 and TRBJ2-1; perhaps TRBD1 as D (6 bases). The CDR3 runs to 16 residues. The germline gives CDR1 SGHNT, CDR2 YENEEA. Trimming took off 5 bases at V and 3 bases at J, with 17 bases between the two ends. CDR3 sequence reads: CASSTGGTGHYNEQFF. CDR3 coding DNA: TGTGCCAGCAGCACAGGAGGTACAGGGCACTACAATGAGCAGTTCTTC.

The count of this clone is one. The rearrangement joins TRBV7-3 to TRBJ1-2, with 10 nucleotides matching TRBD1. With V trimmed by 5 bases and J by 6 bases, 3 bases remained unmatched. Germline V gives CDR1 SGHTA, CDR2 FQGTGA. There are 13 residues in the CDR3. The DNA of the CDR3 is TGTGCCAGCAGCGTGACAGGGGGCGATGGCTACACCTTC. Translated, it gives CASSVTGGDGYTF. Full variable domain (remainder filled in from reference TRBV7-3 and TRBJ1-2): GAGVSQTPSNKVTEKGKYVELRCDPISGHTALYWYRQSLGQGPEFLIYFQGTGAADDSGLPNDRFFAVRPEGSVSTLKIQRTERGDSAVYLCASSVTGGDGYTFGSGTRLTVV.

The table lists this clone with a count of one. This sequence joins TRBV6-2 or TRBV6-3 and TRBJ1-4; the D is unclear. This CDR3 region has 13 residues. V dropped 4 bases and J dropped 8 bases, with 11 bases sitting between them. Germline V lookup: CDR1 MNHEY, CDR2 SVGEGT. The CDR3 region is CASSWTGREKLFF. CDR3 nucleotide sequence: TGTGCCAGCAGTTGGACGGGGAGGGAAAAACTGTTTTTT.

The gene calls are TRBV14 and TRBJ1-2; D gene ambiguous. CDR1 is SGHDN, CDR2 FVKESK, per germline. This CDR3 comprises 13 residues. The V gene lost 4 bases and the J gene lost 3 bases, with 9 bases spanning the gap. CDR3 DNA sequence: TGTGCCAGCAGCCCCACGAGGGACTATGGCTACACCTTC. Amino acids: CASSPTRDYGYTF.

V usage is TRBV11-2 and J usage is TRBJ1-2, with TRBD1 as a possible D gene (5 bases). Germline CDR1 reads SGHAT; CDR2 reads FQNNGV. The CDR3 sequence is 16 residues long. V lost 5 bases and J 5 bases, leaving 21 bases between the germline ends. For the CDR3, the DNA is TGTGCCAGCAGCCCCAGCCCCAGGGTAGTAATGTATGGCTACACCTTC. Residues: CASSPSPRVVMYGYTF.

This clone was seen a few times. V gene TRBV9 combines with J gene TRBJ2-7; 9 bases fit TRBD1. Trimming removed 3 bases from V and 1 base from J; junction bases left unmatched: 8. This CDR3 has 16 residues. Germline V lookup: CDR1 SGDLS, CDR2 YYNGEE. The CDR3 sequence is CASSADLGQGSYEQYF. DNA of the CDR3: TGTGCCAGCAGCGCCGACTTAGGACAGGGGTCCTACGAGCAGTACTTC.

This clone was seen more than once but under ten times. V gene TRBV15 combines with J gene TRBJ1-4, with D maybe TRBD1 (5 bases). Germline V gene data show CDR1 as LNHNV and CDR2 as YYDKDF (reference sequence). Trimming shortened V by 0 bases and J by 1 base, and 18 bases separated the two germline ends. The CDR3 is 19 amino acids. The CDR3 DNA reads as TGTGCCACCAGCAGAGACCTTCCGGACATTCGCGGAACTAATGAAAAACTGTTTTTT. This translates into CATSRDLPDIRGTNEKLFF.

This chain joins TRBV5-1 and TRBJ1-2; a possible D gene is TRBD1 (6 bases). V shed 0 bases and J shed 8 bases, with 23 bases lying between them. The CDR3 length is 17 residues. Germline assignment: CDR1 SGHRS and CDR2 YFSETQ. CDR3 sequence reads: CASSLAGVQLIHVGYTF. The CDR3 DNA reads TGCGCCAGCAGCTTGGCAGGGGTACAGCTTATCCACGTCGGCTACACCTTC.

The chain uses TRBV7-9 and TRBJ2-2; no firm D call. Germline values: CDR1 SEHNR, CDR2 FQNEAQ (reference sequence). The ends were cut back, 5 bases at V and 4 bases at J, with 20 bases in the middle. CDR3 size: 17 residues. The CDR3 sequence: CASSLPLSVRVTGELFF. As DNA, the CDR3 is TGTGCCAGCAGCCTGCCGTTGTCAGTCCGTGTCACCGGGGAGCTGTTTTTT. Supplemented by reference TRBV7-9 and TRBJ2-2, the full variable domain reads DTGVSQNPRHKITKRGQNVTFRCDPISEHNRLYWYRQTLGQGPEFLTYFQNEAQLEKSRLLSDRFSAERPKGSFSTLEIQRTEQGDSAMYLCASSLPLSVRVTGELFFGEGSRLTVL.

This sequence joins TRBV5-6 and TRBJ2-1, with D possibly TRBD2 on 6 matching bases. The CDR3 loop spans 15 amino acids. CDR1 is SGHDT, CDR2 YYEEEE, per germline. V was trimmed by 4 bases and J by 4 bases, leaving 15 bases between them. CDR3 region: CASSPLKRAYNEQFF. DNA for the CDR3: TGTGCCAGCAGCCCTTTGAAGCGGGCTTACAATGAGCAGTTCTTC.

The V and J genes are TRBV12-5 and TRBJ1-2; TRBD1 matches at 9 bases. The ends lost 5 bases at V and 6 bases at J; junction bases unmatched: 4. The V gene's germline CDR1 is LGHNT and CDR2 FRNRAP. The CDR3 extends over 13 amino acids. CDR3 sequence: CASGRGTGNGYTF. The CDR3 DNA reads as TGTGCTAGTGGTCGTGGGACAGGGAATGGCTACACCTTC.